The 8 T cell receptor beta chains reported below all come from one sample, sequenced in a study of early T cells in non-severe SARS-CoV-2 infection (dated by TCRdb to about 2021). The library was prepared using 5' RACE. The sequencer listed for this sample is NextSeq 500. Using fastp trimming at Q25 and MiXCR clonotype assembly, TCRdb reanalyzed the public sequencing data and kept in-frame beta chains. Rows are combined by CDR3 protein, so each entry shows the most common genes and DNA. The sample table shows about 60,000 distinct CDR3 sequences, and around 5.6% are seen once. The top ten clonotypes cover approximately 6.3% of the sample. Sequencing used whole blood. These receptors originate from an adult who was a healthcare worker with PCR-confirmed SARS-CoV-2 infection or an uninfected control (not recorded which).

This clonotype was counted ten times or more. This chain connects TRBV6-6 to TRBJ1-2; the D gene is possibly TRBD1 (6 bases). V was pared by 6 bases and J by 8 bases, with 22 bases between. The CDR3 contains 15 residues. Per germline, CDR1 MNHNY and CDR2 SVGAGI (reference sequence). The CDR3 nucleotides are TGTGCCAGCAGACAGGGTTCCCCCATGGGGAGAGGCTACACCTTC. This encodes CASRQGSPMGRGYTF.

This clonotype was seen more than once but under ten times. This chain uses TRBV20-1 with TRBJ1-1; a possible D gene is TRBD1 (5 bases). CDR1 is DFQATT and CDR2 is SNEGSKA in the germline V gene (reference sequence). Trimming removed 1 base from V and 1 base from J, with 7 bases in between. The CDR3 consists of 13 residues. CDR3 sequence reads: CSARGTRNTEAFF. Here the CDR3 DNA reads TGCAGTGCTAGAGGGACAAGGAACACTGAAGCTTTCTTT.

This clonotype was counted a few times. The genes are TRBV11-2 and TRBJ2-7; D is perhaps TRBD2 (7 bases). Trimming removed 4 bases from V and 7 bases from J, with 20 bases in between. This CDR3 is built from 15 residues. In germline, CDR1 is SGHAT, CDR2 FQNNGV. CDR3 nucleotides: TGTGCCAGCAGCTGGGGGGGCTACCGCTTTTGGGAGCAGTACTTC. Encoded protein: CASSWGGYRFWEQYF.

This clonotype has ten or more counts. V gene TRBV11-3 combines with J gene TRBJ2-3, with D possibly being TRBD2 (5 bases). V lost 5 bases to trimming and J lost 3 bases, with 12 bases between them. Germline CDR1 reads SGHNT; CDR2 reads YENEEA. This CDR3 region has 14 residues. The CDR3 nucleotides are TGTGCCAGCAGCCCCGGACTGGCGACAGATACGCAGTATTTT. Encoded protein: CASSPGLATDTQYF.

There are many counts of this clonotype. V usage is TRBV11-2 and J usage is TRBJ2-7; 7 bases are shared with TRBD2. Germline V gene sequence: CDR1 SGHAT, CDR2 FQNNGV. V was pared by 5 bases and J by 7 bases, with 5 bases of the junction left unmatched. CDR3 size: 12 residues. The CDR3 reads CASSPGGWEQYF. CDR3 sequence (DNA): TGTGCCAGCAGCCCCGGGGGGTGGGAGCAGTACTTC.

This clonotype was detected many times. This chain links TRBV5-1 with TRBJ1-2, with D possibly TRBD1 on 5 matching bases. The CDR3 contains 14 residues. Germline assignment: CDR1 SGHRS and CDR2 YFSETQ. Trimming removed 2 bases at V and 0 bases at J, with 8 bases between. CDR3 protein: CASSFDRTNYGYTF. CDR3 nucleotide sequence: TGCGCCAGCAGCTTTGACAGAACTAACTATGGCTACACCTTC.

The chain has TRBV7-3 and TRBJ2-1; the match to TRBD2 covers 13 bases. In germline, CDR1 is SGHTA, CDR2 FQGTGA. The CDR3 has 17 amino acids. V dropped 4 bases and J dropped 10; count of bases not matched to a gene: 13. CDR3 in amino acids: CASSSGLLAGGPHEQFF. The CDR3 DNA reads TGTGCCAGCAGCTCCGGATTACTAGCGGGGGGGCCTCACGAGCAGTTCTTC. Complete variable domain (other parts from reference TRBV7-3 and TRBJ2-1): GAGVSQTPSNKVTEKGKYVELRCDPISGHTALYWYRQSLGQGPEFLIYFQGTGAADDSGLPNDRFFAVRPEGSVSTLKIQRTERGDSAVYLCASSSGLLAGGPHEQFFGPGTRLTVL.

The sample holds many counts of this clonotype. The CDR3 DNA reads as TGCGCCAGCAGCCTCCCTGGGGCTAGCGGTAACGAGCAGTACTTC. Its translation: CASSLPGASGNEQYF. This chain uses TRBV4-1 with TRBJ2-7; 7 positions agree with TRBD2. This CDR3 is built from 15 residues. V was clipped by 4 bases and J by 5 bases; unmatched bases: 11. Germline CDR1 is MGHRA and CDR2 is YSYEKL.